In this sample, the clone carrying this T cell receptor (beta chain) turned up once. The antigen remains undetermined. These data come from a study of circulating and synovial CD4+ cells in juvenile arthritis. Study results and caveats: Deeper sequencing increased measured overlap with synovial clonotypes. The pathogenic-like versus bulk T cell difference escaped Vbeta family analysis. Some such blood samples were as oligoclonal as synovium.

The data were produced by immunoSEQ multiplex PCR, yet TCRdb's version contains in-frame clones alone and is incomplete. The data hold about 3,200 clones, with approximately 77% observed a single time. Sequenced samples came from active juvenile idiopathic arthritis patients. CDR3 length: 17 amino acids. Germline CDR1 SGDLS, CDR2 YYNGEE. V was pared by 3 bases and J by 7 bases, with 14 bases of the junction left unmatched. This receptor was taken from a human donor with juvenile idiopathic arthritis. This sequence joins TRBV9 and TRBJ2-2, with 8 positions matching TRBD2. Sequenced sample: CD4+ T cells from synovial fluid. CDR3 sequence (DNA): TGTGCCAGCAGCGGACTCTCTAGCGGGTGGGCCAACGGGGAGCTGTTTTTT. It encodes CASSGLSSGWANGELFF.